These 16 T cell receptor beta chains share one sample of origin, sequenced in a study of cytotoxic CD8 clonotypes in ibrutinib-treated CLL. Here immunoSEQ multiplex PCR was the method, and the copy in TCRdb shows in-frame clones only, minus some. This table holds just over 200,000 clones, just over 70% found once. Specimen: PBMCs, collected after 12 months of ibrutinib treatment. The receptors derive from a human donor with chronic lymphocytic leukemia.

This clone has a handful of counts. This chain joins TRBV2 and TRBJ2-3, with D unresolved. This CDR3 region has 9 residues. Germline V gene data show CDR1 as SNHLY and CDR2 as FYNNEI. V was shortened by 5 bases and J by 11 bases, with 5 bases between the two germline ends. DNA for the CDR3: TGTGCCAGCAGTCCTTGGCAGTATTTT. Residues: CASSPWQYF.

This chain joins TRBV9 and TRBJ1-1, with D possibly TRBD1 on 5 matching bases. The CDR3 has 16 residues. CDR1 SGDLS and CDR2 YYNGEE come from the germline V gene. Trimming shortened V by 3 bases and J by 0 bases, and 15 bases separated the two germline ends. The CDR3 coding sequence is TGTGCCAGCAGCGAAGACAGTATAGCGATGAACACTGAAGCTTTCTTT. Translated, it gives CASSEDSIAMNTEAFF.

The rearrangement uses TRBV4-1 and TRBJ2-3; D not certain. This CDR3 has 15 amino acids. Trimming took off 2 bases at V and 1 base at J, with 10 bases between the two ends. In germline, CDR1 is MGHRA, CDR2 YSYEKL. The CDR3 nucleotides are TGCGCCAGCAGCCAACAGGCTAGAGGCACAGATACGCAGTATTTT. This sequence encodes CASSQQARGTDTQYF.

This clone was counted only a few times. This chain links TRBV28 with TRBJ1-1; TRBD1 is a possible D gene (5 bases). Germline CDR1 MDHEN, CDR2 SYDVKM. The V and J ends lost 8 bases and 6 bases respectively, with 22 bases between them. CDR3 length: 15 residues. The CDR3 region has the DNA TGTGCCAGCGGCTCGCTTGGACGGGGGGATTCTGAAGCTTTCTTT. Translation gives CASGSLGRGDSEAFF.

The V call is TRBV15, the J call TRBJ1-1; D call uncertain. Germline CDR1 and CDR2: LNHNV and YYDKDF (reference sequence). Trimming left V 5 bases short and J 5 bases short, with 12 bases between. The CDR3 is 13 amino acids. This CDR3 reads CATSPAGETEAFF. The CDR3 bases are TGTGCCACCAGCCCTGCTGGGGAAACTGAAGCTTTCTTT.

The chain has TRBV7-2 and TRBJ2-5; D gene ambiguous. Trimming left V 3 bases short and J 2 bases short, with 4 bases between. Germline CDR1 is SGHTA and CDR2 is FQGNSA. This CDR3 has 12 amino acids. The CDR3 reads CASSLKQETQYF. The CDR3 coding sequence is TGTGCCAGCAGCTTGAAACAAGAGACCCAGTACTTC.

V is TRBV7-2 and J is TRBJ1-1; D ambiguous. The germline CDR1 and CDR2 sequences are SGHTA and FQGNSA. V was clipped by 1 base and J by 4 bases, with 7 bases between them. The CDR3 is 13 residues long. CDR3 sequence reads: CASSLGGVTEAFF. Written as DNA, the CDR3 is TGTGCCAGCAGCTTAGGGGGAGTCACTGAAGCTTTCTTT.

A note on this clone: A read error may produce the germline difference seen at one junction end. The J gene is TRBJ2-7, the V gene TRBV5-6; 7 bases agree with TRBD2. This CDR3 region has 12 residues. The germline V gene encodes CDR1 SGHDT and CDR2 YYEEEE. CDR3 DNA sequence: TGTGCCAGCAGCTTAACCCCTAGCGGAGGGAGCTTC. Its translation is CASSLTPSGGSF.

This clone was counted at least ten times. This chain links TRBV5-6 with TRBJ2-7; TRBD1 matches 7 bases. This CDR3 contains 13 residues. V shed 4 bases and J 7 bases; nucleotides not matched to a gene: 8. Germline V gives CDR1 SGHDT, CDR2 YYEEEE. The CDR3 sequence is CASSLDRTFEQYF. CDR3 DNA: TGTGCCAGCAGCCTGGACAGGACCTTTGAGCAGTACTTC.

The J gene is TRBJ1-1, the V gene TRBV7-2; D possibly corresponds to TRBD1 (5 bases). Germline V CDR1 and CDR2: SGHTA, FQGNSA. Trimming cost V 4 bases and J 2 bases, with 20 bases left between them. The CDR3 is 17 residues long. DNA of the CDR3: TGTGCCAGCAGCTACCTCCCGCTCGACAGATTAAACACTGAAGCTTTCTTT. It encodes CASSYLPLDRLNTEAFF.

The chain combines TRBV18 with TRBJ1-4; TRBD1 matches at 7 bases. The V gene end was trimmed by 3 bases and the J gene end by 13 bases; junction bases not matched to a gene: 8. From germline, CDR1 is KGHSH and CDR2 LQKENI. The CDR3 extends over 13 amino acids. As DNA, the CDR3 is TGTGCCAGCTCACCCAACACAGGGGAGCCACTGTTTTTT. Translated, it gives CASSPNTGEPLFF.

A single count supports this clone. V is TRBV6-5 and J is TRBJ2-7; 8 bases fit TRBD1. The CDR3 is 14 residues long. From germline, CDR1 is MNHEY and CDR2 SVGAGI. Losses at the gene ends were 3 bases for V and 6 bases for J; bases not matched to a gene: 7. Here the CDR3 reads CASSYLDRVFEQYF. The CDR3 DNA reads as TGTGCCAGCAGTTATCTGGACAGGGTTTTCGAGCAGTACTTC.

This chain joins TRBV27 and TRBJ2-2; the match to TRBD1 covers 9 bases. Germline V gives CDR1 MNHEY, CDR2 SMNVEV (reference sequence). This CDR3 is 15 amino acids long. V shed 3 bases, J shed 6 bases, and the junction held 5 bases outside the gene matches. CDR3 amino acids: CASSLGQGLAGELFF. The CDR3 DNA sequence: TGTGCCAGCAGTTTGGGACAGGGTTTAGCCGGGGAGCTGTTTTTT.

The chain carries TRBV30 and TRBJ1-5, with D uncertain. Trimming stripped 0 bases from V and 6 bases from J, with 12 bases between. The length of the CDR3 is 14 residues. Germline V gene lookup returns CDR1 GTSNPN and CDR2 SVGIG (reference sequence). The CDR3 is CAWSVGQAVQPQHF. In DNA, the CDR3 is TGTGCCTGGAGTGTGGGTCAGGCCGTTCAGCCCCAGCATTTT.

This clone was recorded only once. V usage is TRBV29-1 and J usage is TRBJ2-1, with a weak D call TRBD2 (6 bases). The CDR3 runs to 16 residues. Germline-derived CDR1 and CDR2 are SQVTM and ANQGSEA. The V and J ends lost 4 bases and 2 bases respectively, with 18 bases between them. The DNA of the CDR3 is TGCAGCGTTGCCTTTCTAGCGACCAACCCCTACAATGAGCAGTTCTTC. This gives the protein CSVAFLATNPYNEQFF.

This chain links TRBV2 with TRBJ2-7; 7 positions match TRBD1. This CDR3 has 15 amino acids. Per the germline V gene, CDR1 is SNHLY and CDR2 is FYNNEI. Germline trimming cut 6 bases from V and 3 bases from J; bases unmatched to any gene: 11. The CDR3 nucleotides read TGTGCCAGCAGGGGATGGACAGGTCGGGGCTACGAGCAGTACTTC. Its protein product is CASRGWTGRGYEQYF.